Following are 23 T cell receptor beta chains from one sample sequenced in a study of blood T cell repertoires in COVID-19. Sequenced by immunoSEQ multiplex PCR; TCRdb stores in-frame clones only, minus some. The top ten hold 0.7% of the sample, which has 450,000 to 500,000 clones, roughly 87% seen once. The material sequenced was PBMCs or T cells enriched from blood (not recorded which). The receptors derive from a woman between 18 and 29 years old who had recovered from COVID-19.

The chain links TRBV28 to TRBJ2-5; 9 positions agree with TRBD2. There are 15 residues in the CDR3. CDR1 is MDHEN, CDR2 SYDVKM, per germline. After removal of 2 bases from V and 2 bases from J, the junction contained 3 bases not matched to a gene. The CDR3 is CASSLAGGPQETQYF. The CDR3 coding sequence is TGTGCCAGCAGTTTAGCGGGGGGGCCGCAAGAGACCCAGTACTTC.

The sample holds a few counts of this clone. The chain uses TRBV5-1 and TRBJ1-4, with TRBD1 matching 7 bases. After removal of 0 bases from V and 7 bases from J, the junction contained 12 bases not matched to a gene. Germline lookup yields CDR1 SGHRS and CDR2 YFSETQ. The CDR3 extends over 17 amino acids. The CDR3 region is CASSLEGQIPGGEKLFF. CDR3 sequence (DNA): TGCGCCAGCAGCTTGGAGGGACAGATTCCAGGGGGTGAAAAACTGTTTTTT.

V usage is TRBV5-4 and J usage is TRBJ1-1; no firm D call. The CDR3 spans 11 residues. Germline V gene data show CDR1 as SGHNT and CDR2 as YYREEE (reference sequence). The V end lost 9 bases, the J end lost 5 bases, and 11 bases lay between the germline ends. The chain's CDR3 is CAIPRGTEAFF. CDR3 in DNA: TGTGCCATTCCGCGGGGTACTGAAGCTTTCTTT.

The rearrangement joins TRBV5-1 to TRBJ2-1; TRBD2 aligns across 11 bases. The CDR3 is made up of 15 amino acids. CDR1 is SGHRS, CDR2 YFSETQ, per germline. Unmatched junction bases numbered 4, after V lost 2 bases and J lost 6 bases. The CDR3 nucleotides read TGCGCCAGCAGCTTTATAGCGGGGGGGAGCAATGAGCAGTTCTTC. This gives the protein CASSFIAGGSNEQFF. Full variable domain (remainder filled in from reference TRBV5-1 and TRBJ2-1): KAGVTQTPRYLIKTRGQQVTLSCSPISGHRSVSWYQQTPGQGLQFLFEYFSETQRNKGNFPGRFSGRQFSNSRSEMNVSTLELGDSALYLCASSFIAGGSNEQFFGPGTRLTVL.

V is TRBV18 and J is TRBJ1-2, with TRBD1 as a possible D gene (5 bases). The germline V gene encodes CDR1 KGHSH and CDR2 LQKENI. V was cut by 6 bases and J by 5 bases, with 19 bases left in between. The CDR3 totals 15 residues. The CDR3 sequence: CASSHASTELYGYTF. The CDR3, as DNA: TGTGCCAGCTCTCACGCCTCGACAGAACTATATGGCTACACCTTC.

The genes are TRBV6-6 and TRBJ2-1; 16 bases fit TRBD2. CDR3 size: 19 residues. The V gene's germline CDR1 is MNHNY and CDR2 SVGAGI (reference sequence). V trimming: 5 bases; J trimming: 8 bases; junction bases outside the gene matches: 15. The CDR3 nucleotides are TGTGCCAGCAGTCCGGGACTAGCGGGGGGGCCGGAAGTTTTGGATGAGCAGTTCTTC. Encoded protein: CASSPGLAGGPEVLDEQFF.

The chain is built from TRBV24-1 and TRBJ2-1, with TRBD2 identical over 10 bases. J was trimmed by 8 bases and V by 1 base; bases with no gene match: 7. This CDR3 has 16 residues. Germline V CDR1 and CDR2: KGHDR, SFDVKD. CDR3 DNA: TGTGCCACCAGTGATTTAACAGCGGGGGGGTTAGATGAGCAGTTCTTC. Its protein product is CATSDLTAGGLDEQFF.

This clone has only one observation. The rearrangement links TRBV7-2 to TRBJ2-1, with TRBD2 matching over 8 bases. V gave up 2 bases and J gave up 7 bases; unmatched junction bases: 10. There are 16 residues in the CDR3. Germline V CDR1 and CDR2: SGHTA, FQGNSA. CDR3 protein: CASSLSLLAARNEQFF. Here the CDR3 DNA reads TGTGCCAGCAGCTTATCCCTACTAGCGGCTAGAAATGAGCAGTTCTTC.

V is TRBV29-1 and J is TRBJ1-2, with TRBD1 identical over 9 bases. The CDR3 totals 11 residues. Trimming at V came to 6 bases and at J to 8 bases, leaving 4 bases not matched to a gene. CDR1 and CDR2 from the germline V gene are SQVTM and ANQGSEA. Here the CDR3 reads CSVQGAEGYTF. The CDR3 bases are TGCAGCGTACAGGGGGCAGAAGGCTACACCTTC.

The chain carries TRBV2 and TRBJ1-5, with D possibly being TRBD1 (6 bases). Looked up from germline, CDR1 is SNHLY and CDR2 is FYNNEI. The V end was cut by 7 bases, the J end by 11 bases, with 21 bases between. The CDR3 is 14 amino acids. The CDR3 loop is CASKRDRGSGAQHF. As DNA, the CDR3 is TGTGCCAGCAAGAGGGACCGGGGCTCAGGGGCCCAGCATTTT.

CDR3 in amino acids: CASSLTALTEAFF. CDR3 bases: TGCGCCAGCAGCTTGACAGCCCTCACTGAAGCTTTCTTT. The rearrangement joins TRBV5-1 to TRBJ1-1, with unresolved D. There are 13 residues in the CDR3. Germline V gene data show CDR1 as SGHRS and CDR2 as YFSETQ. Trimming stripped 1 base from V and 4 bases from J, with 8 bases between.

CDR3 in DNA: TGTGCCAGCGTTCGACTAGCGGGGATCGGAGATACGCAGTATTTT. Translation gives CASVRLAGIGDTQYF. The V call is TRBV2, the J call TRBJ2-3; 11 bases agree with TRBD2. Germline-derived CDR1 and CDR2 are SNHLY and FYNNEI. This CDR3 contains 15 residues. Trimming cost V 8 bases and J 5 bases; bases outside gene matches: 9. Using reference TRBV2 and TRBJ2-3 for the parts outside the CDR3, the full variable domain is EPEVTQTPSHQVTQMGQEVILRCVPISNHLYFYWYRQILGQKVEFLVSFYNNEISEKSEIFDDQFSVERPDGSNFTLKIRSTKLEDSAMYFCASVRLAGIGDTQYFGPGTRLTVL.

Concerning this clone itself: Other DNA sequences within the sample encode an identical CDR3. V usage is TRBV10-1 and J usage is TRBJ2-1, with TRBD2 identical over 8 bases. Per the germline V gene, CDR1 is WNHNN and CDR2 is SYGVQD (reference sequence). Trimming removed 5 bases from V and 5 bases from J; junction bases left unmatched: 5. This CDR3 spans 14 amino acids. DNA for the CDR3: TGCGCCAGCAGTCTAGCGGGTGAAAACAATGAGCAGTTCTTC. This gives the protein CASSLAGENNEQFF.

V gene TRBV6-5 combines with J gene TRBJ2-5; TRBD1 matches 7 bases. The CDR3 is 14 residues long. Losses at the gene ends were 5 bases for V and 5 bases for J; bases not matched to a gene: 8. Germline CDR1 reads MNHEY; CDR2 reads SVGAGI. The CDR3 nucleotides are TGTGCCAGCAGTCGACGACAGGGTGCCGAGACCCAGTACTTC. As protein: CASSRRQGAETQYF.

The chain is built from TRBV28 and TRBJ2-7; maybe TRBD1 (5 bases). V was shortened by 1 base and J by 5 bases, with 21 bases between the two germline ends. This CDR3 comprises 17 residues. Germline CDR1 reads MDHEN; CDR2 reads SYDVKM. CDR3 in amino acids: CASSLFPQGTPTDEQYF. In nucleotides, the CDR3 is TGTGCCAGCAGTTTATTCCCTCAGGGAACCCCTACCGACGAGCAGTACTTC.

This chain uses TRBV10-3 with TRBJ2-7; 9 bases fit TRBD2. Germline V gene data show CDR1 as ENHRY and CDR2 as SYGVKD. The CDR3 has 13 residues. Germline trimming cut 11 bases from V and 0 bases from J; bases unmatched to any gene: 5. CDR3 residues: CAVSGGPSYEQYF. CDR3 nucleotide sequence: TGTGCCGTGAGCGGGGGGCCCTCCTACGAGCAGTACTTC.

The chain carries TRBV21-1 and TRBJ1-1; whether TRBD1, the table's D call, matches the DNA was not checked. TRBV21-1 corresponds to a pseudogene. The CDR3 contains 9 residues. Written as DNA, the CDR3 is TGTGCCAAGGGGACTGAAGCTTTCTTT. This codes for CAKGTEAFF.

The genes are TRBV9 and TRBJ1-3, with D uncertain. V was trimmed by 0 bases and J by 0 bases, leaving 13 bases between them. This CDR3 comprises 17 residues. Germline V gene lookup returns CDR1 SGDLS and CDR2 YYNGEE. CDR3 residues: CASSVAPSMASGNTIYF. CDR3 nucleotides: TGTGCCAGCAGCGTAGCCCCCTCCATGGCCTCTGGAAACACCATATATTTT.

V is TRBV28 and J is TRBJ2-7; a weak D match, TRBD1 (6 bases). Per the germline V gene, CDR1 is MDHEN and CDR2 is SYDVKM. The germline V and J ends were trimmed by 6 bases and 3 bases, with 18 bases remaining between them. The CDR3 is 15 amino acids. This CDR3 reads CASSQTGNTRYEQYF. The DNA for the CDR3 is TGTGCCAGCAGCCAAACAGGGAACACGCGCTACGAGCAGTACTTC.

CDR3 sequence reads: CASSPPGQGANSPLHF. In DNA form, the CDR3 reads TGTGCCAGCAGCCCCCCGGGACAGGGGGCGAACTCACCCCTCCACTTT. The chain couples TRBV7-9 to TRBJ1-6, with 12 bases matching TRBD1. This CDR3 region has 16 residues. Germline lookup yields CDR1 SEHNR and CDR2 FQNEAQ (reference sequence). V trimming: 5 bases; J trimming: 10 bases; junction bases outside the gene matches: 9. The variable domain in full, with the rest retrieved from reference TRBV7-9 and TRBJ1-6, is DTGVSQNPRHKITKRGQNVTFRCDPISEHNRLYWYRQTLGQGPEFLTYFQNEAQLEKSRLLSDRFSAERPKGSFSTLEIQRTEQGDSAMYLCASSPPGQGANSPLHFGNGTRLTVT.

This chain's CDR3 is CASSRINLPQARAEAFF. The CDR3, as DNA: TGTGCCAGCAGCCGAATTAACCTCCCACAGGCTCGAGCGGAAGCTTTCTTT. J is TRBJ1-1 and V is TRBV14; perhaps TRBD1 as D (5 bases). The CDR3 is 17 residues long. Germline CDR1 reads SGHDN; CDR2 reads FVKESK. V was shortened by 4 bases and J by 8 bases, with 26 bases between the two germline ends. Filled out from reference TRBV14 and TRBJ1-1, the complete variable domain reads EAGVTQFPSHSVIEKGQTVTLRCDPISGHDNLYWYRRVMGKEIKFLLHFVKESKQDESGMPNNRFLAERTGGTYSTLKVQPAELEDSGVYFCASSRINLPQARAEAFFGQGTRLTVV.

This clone has a single count. V gene TRBV9 combines with J gene TRBJ2-7, with TRBD2 matching 13 bases. Germline V gene data show CDR1 as SGDLS and CDR2 as YYNGEE. After removal of 3 bases from V and 3 bases from J, the junction contained 3 bases not matched to a gene. There are 15 residues in the CDR3. CDR3 in amino acids: CASSARLAGGYEQYF. The CDR3 DNA follows: TGTGCCAGCAGCGCTCGACTAGCGGGGGGCTACGAGCAGTACTTC.

CDR3 protein: CAVRQGNGEKLFF. DNA of the CDR3: TGTGCCGTGAGACAGGGAAATGGGGAAAAACTGTTTTTT. The V call is TRBV6-5, the J call TRBJ1-4, with TRBD1 matching 7 bases. Germline V lookup: CDR1 MNHEY, CDR2 SVGAGI. CDR3 length: 13 amino acids. Trimming cost V 11 bases and J 8 bases; bases outside gene matches: 11.